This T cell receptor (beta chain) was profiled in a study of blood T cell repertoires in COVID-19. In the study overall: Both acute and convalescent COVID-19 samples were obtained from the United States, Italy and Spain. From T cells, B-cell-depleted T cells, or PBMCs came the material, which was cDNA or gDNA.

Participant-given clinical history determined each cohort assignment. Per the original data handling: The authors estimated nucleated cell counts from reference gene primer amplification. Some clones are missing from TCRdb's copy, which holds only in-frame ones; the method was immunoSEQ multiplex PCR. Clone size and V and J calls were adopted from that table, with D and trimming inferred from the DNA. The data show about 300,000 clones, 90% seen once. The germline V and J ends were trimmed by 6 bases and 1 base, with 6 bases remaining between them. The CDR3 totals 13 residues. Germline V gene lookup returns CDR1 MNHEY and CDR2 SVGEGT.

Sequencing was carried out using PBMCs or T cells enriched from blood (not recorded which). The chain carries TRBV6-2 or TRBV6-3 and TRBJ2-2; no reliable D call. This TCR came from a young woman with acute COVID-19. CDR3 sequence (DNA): TGTGCCAGCAGCCTCCTGAACACCGGGGAGCTGTTTTTT. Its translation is CASSLLNTGELFF.